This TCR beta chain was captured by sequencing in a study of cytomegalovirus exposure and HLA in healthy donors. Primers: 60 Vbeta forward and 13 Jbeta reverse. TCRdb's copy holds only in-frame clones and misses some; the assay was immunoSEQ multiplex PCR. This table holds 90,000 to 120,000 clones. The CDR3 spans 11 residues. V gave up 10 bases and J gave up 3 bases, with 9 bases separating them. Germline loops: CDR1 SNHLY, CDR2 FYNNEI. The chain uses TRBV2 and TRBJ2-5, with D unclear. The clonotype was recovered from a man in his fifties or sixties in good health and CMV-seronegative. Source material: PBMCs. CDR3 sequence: CATTREETQYF. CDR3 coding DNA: TGTGCCACCACCCGGGAAGAGACCCAGTACTTC.